The 6 T cell receptor beta chains below were found in one sample sequenced in a study of identical twins. TCRdb recomputed calls from the 5' RACE reads with MiXCR, one row per CDR3 protein. The sample has some 900,000 distinct CDR3 sequences, 12% seen once. These data also featured in a second study, about yellow fever vaccine responses in identical twins.

Sample: PBMCs. These receptors were obtained from a woman aged 18 to 35 in good health.

This clonotype was seen at least ten times. This chain joins TRBV5-1 and TRBJ1-6; D is ambiguous. V lost 2 bases to trimming and J lost 5 bases, with 8 bases between them. The CDR3 is 14 amino acids. CDR1 is SGHRS, CDR2 YFSETQ, per germline. CDR3 bases: TGCGCCAGCAGCTTCAGGACGGATAATTCACCCCTCCACTTT. It codes for CASSFRTDNSPLHF.

J is TRBJ2-1 and V is TRBV15; possible D gene TRBD2, 6 bases. This CDR3 has 14 amino acids. V was cut by 0 bases and J by 6 bases, with 9 bases left in between. The germline CDR1 and CDR2 sequences are LNHNV and YYDKDF (reference sequence). CDR3 sequence (DNA): TGTGCCACCAGCAGAGAAGGGACTGGCAATGAGCAGTTCTTC. Residues: CATSREGTGNEQFF.

This clonotype was counted ten times or more. CDR3 coding DNA: TGTGCCAGCAGTTTAGCGAGCACTGAAGCTTTCTTT. Translating it yields CASSLASTEAFF. V is TRBV12-3 or TRBV12-4 and J is TRBJ1-1; D uncertain. The CDR3 loop spans 12 amino acids. V lost 0 bases and J lost 4, with 3 bases in between.

The V gene is TRBV25-1, the J gene TRBJ2-3; 7 bases align to TRBD1. Germline assignment: CDR1 MGHDK and CDR2 SYGVNS. With V trimmed by 7 bases and J by 6 bases, 13 bases remained unmatched. The CDR3 has 15 amino acids. The CDR3 region is CASTDKGQVVDTQYF. The CDR3 DNA reads as TGTGCCAGCACCGACAAAGGACAGGTAGTCGATACGCAGTATTTT. The whole variable domain, remainder taken from reference TRBV25-1 and TRBJ2-3, is EADIYQTPRYLVIGTGKKITLECSQTMGHDKMYWYQQDPGMELHLIHYSYGVNSTEKGDLSSESTVSRIRTEHFPLTLESARPSHTSQYLCASTDKGQVVDTQYFGPGTRLTVL.

This clonotype was seen a few times. The chain has TRBV7-9 and TRBJ2-1; 10 bases agree with TRBD2. Germline values: CDR1 SEHNR, CDR2 FQNEAQ (reference sequence). The V gene end was trimmed by 3 bases and the J gene end by 8 bases; junction bases not matched to a gene: 4. The CDR3 spans 14 residues. CDR3 DNA: TGTGCCAGCAGCTTCGAGCGGGGGGGCCATGAGCAGTTCTTC. This sequence encodes CASSFERGGHEQFF.

This clonotype has just a few counts. The genes are TRBV5-6 and TRBJ2-1, with D uncertain. The length of the CDR3 is 13 residues. Trimming took off 2 bases at V and 9 bases at J, with 12 bases between the two ends. The germline gives CDR1 SGHDT, CDR2 YYEEEE. CDR3 sequence (DNA): TGTGCCAGCAGCTTTCGTTTTCCCGGTGAGCAGTTCTTC. Protein: CASSFRFPGEQFF.